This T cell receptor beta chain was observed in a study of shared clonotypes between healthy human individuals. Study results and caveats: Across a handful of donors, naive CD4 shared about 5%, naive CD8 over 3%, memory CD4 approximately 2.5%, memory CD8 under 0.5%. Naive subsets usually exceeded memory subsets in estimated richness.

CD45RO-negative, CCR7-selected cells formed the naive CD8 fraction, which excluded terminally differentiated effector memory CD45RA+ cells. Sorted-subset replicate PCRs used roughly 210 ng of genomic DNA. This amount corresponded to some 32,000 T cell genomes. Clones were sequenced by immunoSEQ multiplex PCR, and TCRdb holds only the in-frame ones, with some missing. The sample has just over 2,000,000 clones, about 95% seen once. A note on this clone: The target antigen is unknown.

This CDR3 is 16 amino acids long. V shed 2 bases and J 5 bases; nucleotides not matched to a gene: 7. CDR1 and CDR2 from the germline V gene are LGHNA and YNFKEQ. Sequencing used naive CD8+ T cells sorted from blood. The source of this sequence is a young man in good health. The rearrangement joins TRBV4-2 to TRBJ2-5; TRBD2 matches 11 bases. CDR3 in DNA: TGTGCCAGCAGCCAAATTAGCGGGGGGGCGGAGGAGACCCAGTACTTC. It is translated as CASSQISGGAEETQYF.